Included here is one T cell receptor beta chain sequence, with context. Just one base apart from a much larger clone, this may be a read error. It is likely a read error, because the conserved phenylalanine at the end of the CDR3 is missing. This CDR3 region has 13 residues. V shed 5 bases and J shed 8 bases, with 15 bases lying between them. RNA transcripts were the template, and TCR beta CDR3 regions were amplified from them. A first-round RT-PCR used HTBI primers, followed by a second-round multiplex PCR. TCRdb passed the multiplex PCR reads through MiXCR, listing each CDR3 protein once. This table has approximately 700,000 distinct CDR3 sequences, roughly 40% appearing once. The data derive from a study of Graves' ophthalmopathy and Graves' hyperthyroidism.

The clonotype originates from an adult man with Graves' ophthalmopathy. The specimen was peripheral blood. This chain uses TRBV12-3 or TRBV12-4 with TRBJ1-1; D ambiguous. Written as DNA, the CDR3 is TGTGCCAGCAGTAGGGCGGACGGAGCCGAAGCTTTCTCT. Translation: CASSRADGAEAFS.